A selection of T cell receptor beta chains follows, all from one sample in a study of T cell repertoires in cytomegalovirus infection. TCRdb used MiXCR to reprocess the reads, holding one entry per CDR3 protein. Seen here are roughly 500,000 distinct CDR3 sequences, around 11% observed once, and the top ten hold roughly 10%. Material for sequencing was PBMCs. The receptors derive from a human donor in good health (CMV status not recorded). Some clones in this sample may be carry-over from other donors' samples. Both conserved end residues are trimmed from each CDR3.

v_call: TRBV28
cdr3_aa: ASRPRQGGSYEQY

v_call: TRBV6-1
cdr3_aa: ASNPLPPGPSRDTQY

v_call: TRBV7-6
cdr3_aa: ASSLATGVRDTQY

v_call: TRBV19
cdr3_aa: ASRPPGLAGITGELF

v_call: TRBV19
cdr3_aa: ASSRLQGVKNIQY

v_call: TRBV29-1
cdr3_aa: SGTPGLAGGPYNEQF

v_call: TRBV5-4
cdr3_aa: ASSLETANSPLH

v_call: TRBV7-2
cdr3_aa: ASSLPNQETQY

v_call: TRBV7-8
cdr3_aa: ASSFRGGGALSNQPQH

v_call: TRBV14
cdr3_aa: ASSFARNPTTNEKLF

v_call: TRBV20-1
cdr3_aa: SARDLERAGEQF

v_call: TRBV12-3/TRBV12-4
cdr3_aa: ASSRNGPLNSPLH

v_call: TRBV4-2
cdr3_aa: ASSQEGAGGYNEQF

v_call: TRBV29-1
cdr3_aa: SVVRQFNTEAF

v_call: TRBV5-1
cdr3_aa: ASSLEGGSLGEQY

v_call: TRBV19
cdr3_aa: ASRTERALGYT

v_call: TRBV10-3
cdr3_aa: AISESGLTNTGELF

v_call: TRBV19
cdr3_aa: ASSTNKGTDTQY

v_call: TRBV11-3
cdr3_aa: ASSSRGLTDTQY

v_call: TRBV6-5
cdr3_aa: ASSGRRGLYEQY

v_call: TRBV12-3/TRBV12-4
cdr3_aa: ASRGLAGGTYNEQF

v_call: TRBV4-1
cdr3_aa: ASSQTTQANYGYT

v_call: TRBV7-9
cdr3_aa: ASSWSDGKLF

v_call: TRBV7-9
cdr3_aa: ASSLARTVGGAF

v_call: TRBV3-1
cdr3_aa: ASSPTGNYGYT

v_call: TRBV13
cdr3_aa: ASSPMTSGRATGELF

v_call: TRBV30
cdr3_aa: AWSVSGTGPGNTIY

v_call: TRBV9
cdr3_aa: ASGDSPRQY

v_call: TRBV7-9
cdr3_aa: ASSLTSGTGGETQY

v_call: TRBV7-3
cdr3_aa: ASSPGLAGGRFSETQY

v_call: TRBV7-2
cdr3_aa: ASSLIAGAGSPLH

v_call: TRBV28
cdr3_aa: ASSPPGAGDFYEQY

v_call: TRBV5-6
cdr3_aa: ASSFLLAKEETQY

v_call: TRBV7-8
cdr3_aa: ANGGAYNEQF

v_call: TRBV15
cdr3_aa: ATSRAGTANTGELF

v_call: TRBV7-8
cdr3_aa: ASSLARKGTGELF

v_call: TRBV3-1
cdr3_aa: ASSQELVEKLF

v_call: TRBV27
cdr3_aa: ASSSTTGGHNEQF

v_call: TRBV7-6
cdr3_aa: ASLGPYGPFIETQY

v_call: TRBV12-3/TRBV12-4
cdr3_aa: ASLRGGGTDTQY

v_call: TRBV28
cdr3_aa: ASSFPTSGRPPLQETQY

v_call: TRBV11-2
cdr3_aa: ASSSQNLGYT

v_call: TRBV12-3/TRBV12-4
cdr3_aa: ASSLYSGGAAEQY

v_call: TRBV7-2
cdr3_aa: ASSLSSRSYEQY

v_call: TRBV7-9
cdr3_aa: ASSLPDFDGGEQF

v_call: TRBV5-1
cdr3_aa: ASSLAGGQVETQY

v_call: TRBV20-1
cdr3_aa: SARVGSRDSPLH

v_call: TRBV2
cdr3_aa: ASSGQSTEAF

v_call: TRBV11-2
cdr3_aa: ASSLTRIHEQY

v_call: TRBV6-1
cdr3_aa: ASSEIAVYTEAF

v_call: TRBV28
cdr3_aa: ASSPGTSGRDEQF

v_call: TRBV5-1
cdr3_aa: ASSLVAGSGGELF

v_call: TRBV11-1
cdr3_aa: ASSLGDLGTEAF

v_call: TRBV4-2
cdr3_aa: ASSQDASGRFREQY

v_call: TRBV7-9
cdr3_aa: ASSPGTTDTQY

v_call: TRBV5-4
cdr3_aa: ASSLEGLAGAEQF

v_call: TRBV2
cdr3_aa: ASHWGRALNTEAF